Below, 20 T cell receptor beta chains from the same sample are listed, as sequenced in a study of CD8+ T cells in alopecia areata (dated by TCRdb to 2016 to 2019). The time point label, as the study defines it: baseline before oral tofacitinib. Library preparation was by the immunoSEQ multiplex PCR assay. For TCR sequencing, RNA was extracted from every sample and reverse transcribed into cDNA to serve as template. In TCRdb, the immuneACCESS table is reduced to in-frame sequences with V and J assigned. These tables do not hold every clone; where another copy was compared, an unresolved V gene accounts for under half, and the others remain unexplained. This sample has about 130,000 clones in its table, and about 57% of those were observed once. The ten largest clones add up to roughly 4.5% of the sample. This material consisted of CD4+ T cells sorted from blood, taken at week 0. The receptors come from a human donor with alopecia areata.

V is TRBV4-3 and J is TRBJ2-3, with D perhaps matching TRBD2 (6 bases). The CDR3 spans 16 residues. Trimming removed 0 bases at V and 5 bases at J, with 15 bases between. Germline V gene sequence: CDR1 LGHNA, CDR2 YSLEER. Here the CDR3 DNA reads TGCGCCAGCAGCCAAGATTTAGGAGGGCATGAAGATACGCAGTATTTT. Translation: CASSQDLGGHEDTQYF.

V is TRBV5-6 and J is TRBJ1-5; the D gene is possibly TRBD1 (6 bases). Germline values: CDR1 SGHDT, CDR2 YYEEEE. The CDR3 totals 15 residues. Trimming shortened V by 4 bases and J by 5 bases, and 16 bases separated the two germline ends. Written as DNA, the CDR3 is TGTGCCAGCAGCCGGGGGCGCGGGTTATATCAGCCCCAGCATTTT. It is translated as CASSRGRGLYQPQHF.

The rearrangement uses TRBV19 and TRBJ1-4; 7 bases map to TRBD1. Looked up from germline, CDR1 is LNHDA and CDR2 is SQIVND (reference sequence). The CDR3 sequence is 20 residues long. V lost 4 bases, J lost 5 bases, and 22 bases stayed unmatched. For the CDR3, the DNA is TGTGCCAGTAGTAACGGGGAGACAGGGAGAGGCGTCTGGCGGAATGAAAAACTGTTTTTT. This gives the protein CASSNGETGRGVWRNEKLFF. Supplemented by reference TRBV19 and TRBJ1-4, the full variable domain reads DGGITQSPKYLFRKEGQNVTLSCEQNLNHDAMYWYRQDPGQGLRLIYYSQIVNDFQKGDIAEGYSVSREKKESFPLTVTSAQKNPTAFYLCASSNGETGRGVWRNEKLFFGSGTQLSVL.

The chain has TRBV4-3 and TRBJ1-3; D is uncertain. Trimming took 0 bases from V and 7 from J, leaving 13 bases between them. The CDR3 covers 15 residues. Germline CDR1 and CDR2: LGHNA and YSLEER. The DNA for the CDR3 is TGCGCCAGCAGCCAAGAGTCGGATGGTTGGAACACCATATATTTT. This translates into CASSQESDGWNTIYF.

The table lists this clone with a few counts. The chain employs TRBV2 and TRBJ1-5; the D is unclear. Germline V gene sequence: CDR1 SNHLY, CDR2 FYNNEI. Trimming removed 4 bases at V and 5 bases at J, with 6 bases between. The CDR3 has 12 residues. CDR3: CASSVADQPQHF. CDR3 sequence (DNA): TGTGCCAGCAGTGTAGCGGATCAGCCCCAGCATTTT. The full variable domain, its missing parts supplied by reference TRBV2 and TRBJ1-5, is EPEVTQTPSHQVTQMGQEVILRCVPISNHLYFYWYRQILGQKVEFLVSFYNNEISEKSEIFDDQFSVERPDGSNFTLKIRSTKLEDSAMYFCASSVADQPQHFGDGTRLSIL.

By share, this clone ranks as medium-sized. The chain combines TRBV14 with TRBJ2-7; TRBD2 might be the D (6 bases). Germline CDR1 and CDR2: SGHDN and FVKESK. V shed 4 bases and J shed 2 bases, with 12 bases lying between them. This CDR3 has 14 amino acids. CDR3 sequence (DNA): TGTGCCAGCAGCCGAGCGGGCGGAACCTACGAGCAGTACTTC. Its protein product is CASSRAGGTYEQYF. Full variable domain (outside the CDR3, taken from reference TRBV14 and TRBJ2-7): EAGVTQFPSHSVIEKGQTVTLRCDPISGHDNLYWYRRVMGKEIKFLLHFVKESKQDESGMPNNRFLAERTGGTYSTLKVQPAELEDSGVYFCASSRAGGTYEQYFGPGTRLTVT.

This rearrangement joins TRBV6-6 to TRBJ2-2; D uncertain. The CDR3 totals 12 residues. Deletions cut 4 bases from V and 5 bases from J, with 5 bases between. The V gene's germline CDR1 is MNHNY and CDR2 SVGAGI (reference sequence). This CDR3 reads CASSSPTGELFF. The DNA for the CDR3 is TGTGCCAGCAGTTCCCCAACCGGGGAGCTGTTTTTT.

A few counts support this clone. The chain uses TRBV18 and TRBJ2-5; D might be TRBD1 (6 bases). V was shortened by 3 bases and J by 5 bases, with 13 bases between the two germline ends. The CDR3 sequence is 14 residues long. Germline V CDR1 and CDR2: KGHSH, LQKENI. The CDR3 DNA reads TGTGCCAGCTCACCCCCGACAGGCTCGGAGACCCAGTACTTC. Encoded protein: CASSPPTGSETQYF.

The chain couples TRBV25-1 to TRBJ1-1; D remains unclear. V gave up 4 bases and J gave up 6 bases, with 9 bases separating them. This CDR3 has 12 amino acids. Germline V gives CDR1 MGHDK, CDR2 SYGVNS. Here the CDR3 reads CASSGTPPEAFF. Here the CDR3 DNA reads TGTGCCAGCAGTGGGACCCCTCCTGAAGCTTTCTTT.

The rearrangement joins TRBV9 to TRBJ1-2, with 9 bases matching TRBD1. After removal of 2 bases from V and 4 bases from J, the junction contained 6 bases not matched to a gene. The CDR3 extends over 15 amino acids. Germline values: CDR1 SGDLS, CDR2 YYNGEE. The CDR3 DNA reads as TGTGCCAGCAGCGTCGGGACAGGGTCTTCCTATGGCTACACCTTC. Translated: CASSVGTGSSYGYTF.

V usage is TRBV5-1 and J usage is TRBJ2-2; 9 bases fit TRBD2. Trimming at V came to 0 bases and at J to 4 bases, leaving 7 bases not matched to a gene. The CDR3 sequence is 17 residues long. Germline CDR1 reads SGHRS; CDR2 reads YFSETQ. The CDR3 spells CASSLGVTSGATGELFF. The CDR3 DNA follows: TGCGCCAGCAGCTTGGGCGTGACTAGCGGAGCCACCGGGGAGCTGTTTTTT.

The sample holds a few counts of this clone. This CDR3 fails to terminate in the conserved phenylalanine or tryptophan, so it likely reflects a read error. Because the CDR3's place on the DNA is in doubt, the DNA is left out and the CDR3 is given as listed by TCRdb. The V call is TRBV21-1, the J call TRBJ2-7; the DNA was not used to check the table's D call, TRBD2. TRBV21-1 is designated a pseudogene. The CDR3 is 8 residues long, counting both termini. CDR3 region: CASSKFLL.

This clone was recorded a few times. The DNA for the CDR3 is TGTGCCAGCAGCCCCCATGTGGCGGGTGAGCAGTACTTC. It translates to CASSPHVAGEQYF. V gene TRBV11-2 combines with J gene TRBJ2-7; weak D call: TRBD2 (5 bases). Germline assignment: CDR1 SGHAT and CDR2 FQNNGV. Trimming stripped 5 bases from V and 7 bases from J, with 15 bases between. CDR3 length: 13 amino acids.

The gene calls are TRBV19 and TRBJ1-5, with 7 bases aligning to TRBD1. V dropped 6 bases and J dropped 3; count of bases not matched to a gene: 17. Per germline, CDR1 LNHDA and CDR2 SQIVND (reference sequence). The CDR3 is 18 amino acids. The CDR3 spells CASSPRKTGVSDNQPQHF. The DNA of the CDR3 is TGTGCCAGTAGCCCTAGAAAAACAGGGGTGAGTGACAATCAGCCCCAGCATTTT.

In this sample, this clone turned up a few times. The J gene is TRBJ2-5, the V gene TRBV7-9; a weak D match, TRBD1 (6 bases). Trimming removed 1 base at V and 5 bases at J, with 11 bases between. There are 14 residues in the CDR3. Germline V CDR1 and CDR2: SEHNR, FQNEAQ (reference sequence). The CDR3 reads CASSLGGGAETQYF. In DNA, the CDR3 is TGTGCCAGCAGCTTAGGTGGGGGCGCTGAGACCCAGTACTTC.

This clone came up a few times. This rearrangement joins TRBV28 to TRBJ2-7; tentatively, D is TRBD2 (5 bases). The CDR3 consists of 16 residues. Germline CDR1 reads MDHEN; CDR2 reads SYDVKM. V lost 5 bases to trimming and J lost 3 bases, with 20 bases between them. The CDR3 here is CASSDPGKAFHYEQYF. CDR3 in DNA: TGTGCCAGCAGTGATCCCGGGAAGGCTTTCCACTACGAGCAGTACTTC. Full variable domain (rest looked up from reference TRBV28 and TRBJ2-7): DVKVTQSSRYLVKRTGEKVFLECVQDMDHENMFWYRQDPGLGLRLIYFSYDVKMKEKGDIPEGYSVSREKKERFSLILESASTNQTSMYLCASSDPGKAFHYEQYFGPGTRLTVT.

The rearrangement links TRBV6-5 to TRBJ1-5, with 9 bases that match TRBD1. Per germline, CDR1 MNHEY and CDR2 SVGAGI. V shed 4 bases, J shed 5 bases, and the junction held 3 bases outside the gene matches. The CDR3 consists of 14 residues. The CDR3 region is CASSWNRGHQPQHF. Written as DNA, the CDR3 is TGTGCCAGCAGTTGGAACAGGGGGCATCAGCCCCAGCATTTT.

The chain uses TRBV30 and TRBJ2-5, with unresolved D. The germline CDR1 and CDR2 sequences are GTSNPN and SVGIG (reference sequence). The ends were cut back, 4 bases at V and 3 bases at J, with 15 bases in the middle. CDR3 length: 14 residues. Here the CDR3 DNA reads TGTGCCTGGAACGGTCTCGGCCAAGAAGAGACCCAGTACTTC. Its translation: CAWNGLGQEETQYF.

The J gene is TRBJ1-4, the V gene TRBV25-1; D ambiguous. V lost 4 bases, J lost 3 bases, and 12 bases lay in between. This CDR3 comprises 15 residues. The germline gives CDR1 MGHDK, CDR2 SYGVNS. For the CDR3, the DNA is TGTGCCAGCAGTGTTCCGCGGGCGGCTAATGAAAAACTGTTTTTT. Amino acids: CASSVPRAANEKLFF.

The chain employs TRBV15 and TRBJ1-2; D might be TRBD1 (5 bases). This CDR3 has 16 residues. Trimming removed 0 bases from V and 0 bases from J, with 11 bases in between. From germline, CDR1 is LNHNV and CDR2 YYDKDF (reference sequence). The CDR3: CATSRDLGGSNYGYTF. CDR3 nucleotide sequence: TGTGCCACCAGCAGAGATTTGGGGGGATCTAACTATGGCTACACCTTC.